This passage covers 27 T cell receptor beta chains from one sample sequenced in a study of PD-1 blockade in classical Hodgkin lymphoma. Time point: cycle 4 day 1 (C4D1), after around six weeks of nivolumab. All trial patients relapsed after autologous stem cell transplantation. Clones were sequenced by immunoSEQ multiplex PCR, and TCRdb holds only the in-frame ones, with some missing. The sample has roughly 100,000 clones, just under 80% seen once. The sample consisted of peripheral blood mononuclear cells (PBMCs), taken before the fourth cycle of nivolumab. These receptors were taken from a human donor with classical Hodgkin lymphoma.

The DNA for the CDR3 is TGTGCCATCAGAAGCGGCTCCTACGAGCAGTACTTC. Protein product: CAIRSGSYEQYF. This chain links TRBV10-3 with TRBJ2-7; a weak D match, TRBD2 (5 bases). CDR1 and CDR2 from the germline V gene are ENHRY and SYGVKD. Trimming cost V 6 bases and J 0 bases, with 6 bases left between them. The CDR3 consists of 12 residues.

V is TRBV9 and J is TRBJ1-1; no definite D call. Trimming cost V 4 bases and J 0 bases, with 10 bases left between them. The CDR3 sequence is 14 residues long. Germline V lookup: CDR1 SGDLS, CDR2 YYNGEE. The CDR3 nucleotides read TGTGCCAGCAGCCCTGGCAGCCTGAACACTGAAGCTTTCTTT. Protein sequence: CASSPGSLNTEAFF.

The rearrangement joins TRBV19 to TRBJ2-7; D may be TRBD1 (5 bases). The CDR3 contains 17 residues. Germline V gives CDR1 LNHDA, CDR2 SQIVND (reference sequence). Trimming shortened V by 0 bases and J by 1 base, and 16 bases separated the two germline ends. CDR3 residues: CASSIDYRRQTSYEQYF. In DNA, the CDR3 is TGTGCCAGTAGTATAGACTACAGACGACAGACGTCCTACGAGCAGTACTTC.

This clone has a single count. V usage is TRBV19 and J usage is TRBJ2-1, with 12 bases that match TRBD2. Germline values: CDR1 LNHDA, CDR2 SQIVND (reference sequence). This CDR3 has 22 amino acids. The V segment lost 3 bases and the J segment 3 bases; nucleotides outside the gene matches: 21. DNA for the CDR3: TGTGCCAGTAGTATGCCTCCCCGTCCTAGCGGGAGGGCAGGAGACGGCTACAATGAGCAGTTCTTC. Translation gives CASSMPPRPSGRAGDGYNEQFF.

The sample holds a few counts of this clone. The chain links TRBV30 to TRBJ2-5; D is unclear. V was clipped by 2 bases and J by 3 bases, with 7 bases between them. Germline assignment: CDR1 GTSNPN and CDR2 SVGIG (reference sequence). This CDR3 has 12 residues. CDR3 sequence (DNA): TGTGCCTGGAGTTTGAAGAAAGAGACCCAGTACTTC. Translation gives CAWSLKKETQYF.

This chain connects TRBV9 to TRBJ2-5; D remains ambiguous. The CDR3 loop spans 15 amino acids. V lost 0 bases to trimming and J lost 5 bases, with 14 bases between them. CDR1 and CDR2 from the germline V gene are SGDLS and YYNGEE. The CDR3, as DNA: TGTGCCAGCAGCGTAGTTGACGCTTCCTGGGAGACCCAGTACTTC. It is translated as CASSVVDASWETQYF.

This clone has just one count. The chain recombines TRBV19 with TRBJ1-1; maybe TRBD1 (6 bases). V was shortened by 0 bases and J by 5 bases, with 13 bases between the two germline ends. The CDR3 sequence is 15 residues long. Germline V gene lookup returns CDR1 LNHDA and CDR2 SQIVND (reference sequence). The CDR3 region is CASSIEAGARTEAFF. The CDR3, as DNA: TGTGCCAGTAGTATAGAGGCGGGGGCGCGAACTGAAGCTTTCTTT. Supplemented by reference TRBV19 and TRBJ1-1, the full variable domain reads DGGITQSPKYLFRKEGQNVTLSCEQNLNHDAMYWYRQDPGQGLRLIYYSQIVNDFQKGDIAEGYSVSREKKESFPLTVTSAQKNPTAFYLCASSIEAGARTEAFFGQGTRLTVV.

This clone was detected only once. The chain is built from TRBV19 and TRBJ1-2; unclear D gene. There are 14 residues in the CDR3. CDR1 is LNHDA and CDR2 is SQIVND in the germline V gene (reference sequence). The V and J ends lost 6 bases and 4 bases respectively, with 15 bases between them. The CDR3 DNA sequence: TGTGCCAGTAGGCCCGGCCAAGGTCTCTATGGCTACACCTTC. Translation: CASRPGQGLYGYTF. Full variable domain (outside the CDR3, taken from reference TRBV19 and TRBJ1-2): DGGITQSPKYLFRKEGQNVTLSCEQNLNHDAMYWYRQDPGQGLRLIYYSQIVNDFQKGDIAEGYSVSREKKESFPLTVTSAQKNPTAFYLCASRPGQGLYGYTFGSGTRLTVV.

This sequence joins TRBV28 and TRBJ2-1, with TRBD1 matching 9 bases. Germline V lookup: CDR1 MDHEN, CDR2 SYDVKM. With 6 bases clipped from V and 4 bases from J, the junction kept 4 bases outside the gene matches. The CDR3 runs to 14 residues. Written as DNA, the CDR3 is TGTGCCAGCAGACCCGGGACAGGGTACAATGAGCAGTTCTTC. This gives the protein CASRPGTGYNEQFF.

V and J are TRBV19 and TRBJ2-2, with 8 bases lining up with TRBD2. V was pared by 4 bases and J by 5 bases, with 6 bases of the junction left unmatched. Germline values: CDR1 LNHDA, CDR2 SQIVND (reference sequence). CDR3 length: 15 amino acids. The CDR3, as DNA: TGTGCCAGTAGTAAAGCGGGGGCGTGGACCGGGGAGCTGTTTTTT. Its translation: CASSKAGAWTGELFF.

A word on this clone: The same CDR3 is also encoded by other DNA sequences in this sample. This chain uses TRBV9 with TRBJ2-7, with 8 bases lining up with TRBD1. With 0 bases clipped from V and 4 bases from J, the junction kept 3 bases outside the gene matches. This CDR3 spans 14 amino acids. Germline V gene data show CDR1 as SGDLS and CDR2 as YYNGEE. CDR3 bases: TGTGCCAGCAGCGTAGGCCAGGGGGCTTACGAGCAGTACTTC. It codes for CASSVGQGAYEQYF.

DNA for the CDR3: TGTGCCAGCAGTTTGACAGGAGGGGACACTGAAGCTTTCTTT. It codes for CASSLTGGDTEAFF. The chain recombines TRBV6-6 with TRBJ1-1, with D tentatively TRBD1 (6 bases). Per germline, CDR1 MNHNY and CDR2 SVGAGI (reference sequence). This CDR3 has 14 residues. V lost 4 bases to trimming and J lost 3 bases, with 12 bases between them.

The rearrangement joins TRBV5-4 to TRBJ1-1; D unresolved. This CDR3 has 14 residues. The germline V and J ends were trimmed by 0 bases and 0 bases, with 6 bases remaining between them. Germline V gene lookup returns CDR1 SGHNT and CDR2 YYREEE (reference sequence). CDR3 sequence: CASSLDSVNTEAFF. CDR3 nucleotide sequence: TGTGCCAGCAGCTTGGACAGCGTGAACACTGAAGCTTTCTTT.

This clone was recorded once. V gene TRBV10-3 combines with J gene TRBJ1-2; no definite D call. Germline V gene data show CDR1 as ENHRY and CDR2 as SYGVKD. There are 12 residues in the CDR3. V shed 10 bases and J shed 6 bases, with 15 bases lying between them. CDR3 sequence: CATQWEANGYTF. In DNA form, the CDR3 reads TGTGCCACCCAATGGGAGGCTAATGGCTACACCTTC.

This clone appeared many times. The chain combines TRBV30 with TRBJ2-1, with D perhaps TRBD1 or TRBD2 (5 bases each). Germline CDR1 reads GTSNPN; CDR2 reads SVGIG (reference sequence). Trimming left V 0 bases short and J 0 bases short, with 24 bases between. The CDR3 loop spans 20 amino acids. The CDR3 region has the DNA TGTGCCTGGAGTGTCAGAGGAGGTCAGGGAATTGTAAGCTCCTACAATGAGCAGTTCTTC. Encoded protein: CAWSVRGGQGIVSSYNEQFF.

The gene calls are TRBV6-1 and TRBJ1-1, with D hard to call. Germline V gene sequence: CDR1 MNHNS, CDR2 SASEGT. The CDR3 is 13 amino acids. The V end was cut by 8 bases, the J end by 1 base, with 11 bases between. CDR3 loop: CASGRISNTEAFF. The CDR3 coding sequence is TGTGCCAGCGGGAGAATTTCGAACACTGAAGCTTTCTTT.

Written as DNA, the CDR3 is TGTGCCAGCGTGGCCGGGGGCAGGGCCCGGAACACTGAAGCTTTCTTT. Its protein is CASVAGGRARNTEAFF. The V and J genes are TRBV2 and TRBJ1-1, with D possibly being TRBD1 (6 bases). The CDR3 covers 16 residues. Germline V lookup: CDR1 SNHLY, CDR2 FYNNEI. V lost 8 bases and J lost 1, with 20 bases in between.

The chain carries TRBV6-6 and TRBJ1-4; 8 bases fit TRBD1. This CDR3 has 14 amino acids. The V gene's germline CDR1 is MNHNY and CDR2 SVGAGI (reference sequence). Trimming cost V 3 bases and J 8 bases; bases outside gene matches: 5. The CDR3: CASSYAGGKEKLFF. The CDR3 nucleotides read TGTGCCAGCAGTTATGCAGGGGGCAAGGAAAAACTGTTTTTT.

The genes are TRBV15 and TRBJ1-1; 10 bases line up with TRBD1. V dropped 7 bases and J dropped 0; count of bases not matched to a gene: 5. CDR3 length: 15 residues. Per the germline V gene, CDR1 is LNHNV and CDR2 is YYDKDF (reference sequence). CDR3 sequence (DNA): TGTGCCACCATCGCGACAGGGGGCATGAACACTGAAGCTTTCTTT. Encoded protein: CATIATGGMNTEAFF.

This chain joins TRBV28 and TRBJ2-7; unclear D gene. In germline, CDR1 is MDHEN, CDR2 SYDVKM. The CDR3 totals 11 residues. V was pared by 3 bases and J by 4 bases, with 4 bases between. The CDR3 DNA follows: TGTGCCAGCAGTTTCCTGTACGAGCAGTACTTC. It specifies CASSFLYEQYF.

The chain employs TRBV28 and TRBJ1-2; D is undetermined. This CDR3 contains 12 residues. V was pared by 6 bases and J by 5 bases, with 10 bases between. Germline assignment: CDR1 MDHEN and CDR2 SYDVKM. Written as DNA, the CDR3 is TGTGCCAGCAGGCTCGACTTGTATGGCTACACCTTC. As protein: CASRLDLYGYTF.

The chain joins TRBV2 to TRBJ1-6; D is uncertain. Trimming took off 7 bases at V and 6 bases at J, with 10 bases between the two ends. The CDR3 has 13 residues. Germline values: CDR1 SNHLY, CDR2 FYNNEI. The CDR3 DNA reads TGTGCCAGCACATACGAGCGTAATTCACCCCTCCACTTT. Residues: CASTYERNSPLHF.

The rearrangement joins TRBV11-2 to TRBJ2-5; D may be TRBD2 (6 bases). V gave up 1 base and J gave up 1 base, with 16 bases separating them. The CDR3 covers 17 residues. Germline loops: CDR1 SGHAT, CDR2 FQNNGV. The CDR3 sequence: CASSLGAGGSGQETQYF. The CDR3 DNA reads TGTGCCAGCAGCTTAGGGGCTGGGGGTAGCGGCCAAGAGACCCAGTACTTC. Combining the CDR3 with reference TRBV11-2 and TRBJ2-5 gives the whole variable domain EAGVAQSPRYKIIEKRQSVAFWCNPISGHATLYWYQQILGQGPKLLIQFQNNGVVDDSQLPKDRFSAERLKGVDSTLKIQPAKLEDSAVYLCASSLGAGGSGQETQYFGPGTRLLVL.

The chain couples TRBV2 to TRBJ2-1; 9 positions agree with TRBD2. The J segment lost 9 bases and the V segment lost 3 bases, leaving 9 bases of the junction unmatched. The length of the CDR3 is 15 residues. In germline, CDR1 is SNHLY, CDR2 FYNNEI. CDR3 nucleotides: TGTGCCAGCAGTGATCTGCGGGGGGGCCGGGGTGAGCAGTTCTTC. This codes for CASSDLRGGRGEQFF.

This chain joins TRBV19 and TRBJ1-6, with a possible D match to TRBD1 (5 bases). V dropped 5 bases and J dropped 10 bases, with 15 bases sitting between them. The length of the CDR3 is 14 residues. Germline assignment: CDR1 LNHDA and CDR2 SQIVND (reference sequence). The chain's CDR3 is CASSLQGVHSPLHF. CDR3 nucleotides: TGTGCCAGTAGTCTCCAGGGTGTTCACTCACCCCTCCACTTT.

The gene calls are TRBV6-6 and TRBJ2-7; D not certain. V lost 7 bases and J 2 bases, leaving 9 bases between the germline ends. This CDR3 is 12 amino acids long. From germline, CDR1 is MNHNY and CDR2 SVGAGI (reference sequence). The CDR3 sequence is CASKVSTYEQYF. The CDR3 region has the DNA TGTGCCAGCAAGGTCAGCACCTACGAGCAGTACTTC.

This chain connects TRBV7-3 to TRBJ2-3; the D is unclear. Trimming removed 1 base at V and 6 bases at J, with 14 bases between. The CDR3 covers 15 residues. Looked up from germline, CDR1 is SGHTA and CDR2 is FQGTGA. The CDR3 reads CASSLRPTSLDTQYF. The CDR3 DNA sequence: TGTGCCAGCAGCTTAAGGCCTACGAGCTTGGATACGCAGTATTTT.